Presented here are 10 T cell receptor beta chains from one specimen sequenced in a study of T-cell memory formation after mild COVID-19. TCRdb passed the 5' RACE reads through MiXCR, listing each CDR3 protein once. The sample gives around 200,000 distinct CDR3 sequences, about 11% of which show up once; 3% is in the top ten. The sequencing input was PBMCs or a T cell subset sorted from them (not recorded which). These receptors all come from a man aged 18 to 29 who had mild COVID-19 (a few samples of this study predate the infection). Cell type and time point are not known.

The V gene is TRBV27, the J gene TRBJ2-2; D gene ambiguous. The CDR3 totals 14 residues. The ends were cut back, 3 bases at V and 6 bases at J, with 11 bases in the middle. The germline V gene has CDR1 MNHEY and CDR2 SMNVEV (reference sequence). CDR3 DNA sequence: TGTGCCAGCAGTTTCATAGGGCGATCCGGGGAGCTGTTTTTT. This sequence encodes CASSFIGRSGELFF.

In this sample, this clonotype turned up a few times. The gene calls are TRBV20-1 and TRBJ2-7, with 9 bases fitting TRBD1. The V gene's germline CDR1 is DFQATT and CDR2 SNEGSKA (reference sequence). The CDR3 loop spans 12 amino acids. With 6 bases clipped from V and 5 bases from J, the junction kept 5 bases outside the gene matches. The CDR3 loop is CSARDRAHEQYF. CDR3 bases: TGCAGTGCCAGGGACAGGGCTCACGAGCAGTACTTC.

This clonotype was counted a few times. This sequence joins TRBV7-3 and TRBJ2-1, with no clear D. Per germline, CDR1 SGHTA and CDR2 FQGTGA. V was shortened by 3 bases and J by 8 bases, with 8 bases between the two germline ends. There are 12 residues in the CDR3. This chain's CDR3 is CASSFPQDEQFF. The CDR3 DNA follows: TGTGCCAGCAGCTTTCCGCAGGATGAGCAGTTCTTC. Together with reference TRBV7-3 and TRBJ2-1, the CDR3 gives the full variable domain: GAGVSQTPSNKVTEKGKYVELRCDPISGHTALYWYRQSLGQGPEFLIYFQGTGAADDSGLPNDRFFAVRPEGSVSTLKIQRTERGDSAVYLCASSFPQDEQFFGPGTRLTVL.

The sample holds a few counts of this clonotype. V is TRBV6-2 or TRBV6-3 and J is TRBJ1-2; the D is unclear. CDR3 length: 13 residues. Trimming took off 6 bases at V and 3 bases at J, with 11 bases between the two ends. Germline-derived CDR1 and CDR2 are MNHEY and SVGEGT. Here the CDR3 reads CASSADEDYGYTF. CDR3 bases: TGTGCCAGCAGCGCCGACGAAGACTATGGCTACACCTTC.

This clonotype was found many times. This chain joins TRBV7-2 and TRBJ2-1; weak D call: TRBD2 (5 bases). V was shortened by 5 bases and J by 8 bases, with 16 bases between the two germline ends. Germline-derived CDR1 and CDR2 are SGHTA and FQGNSA. The CDR3 spans 14 residues. CDR3 residues: CASSPSWVSDEQFF. The CDR3 DNA reads as TGTGCCAGCAGCCCTTCTTGGGTTAGCGATGAGCAGTTCTTC.

Comments on this clonotype: The junction departs from the called germline gene at one end, perhaps through a read error. The chain carries TRBV6-2 or TRBV6-3 and TRBJ2-7; no reliable D call. CDR1 is MNHEY and CDR2 is SVGEGT in the germline V gene. The CDR3 is 13 amino acids. The CDR3 here is CASSKPHIYQQYF. In nucleotides, the CDR3 is TGTGCCAGCAGTAAGCCCCACATCTACCAGCAGTACTTC.

J is TRBJ2-3 and V is TRBV5-1, with TRBD2 matching 11 bases. The CDR3 runs 16 residues. The germline V gene encodes CDR1 SGHRS and CDR2 YFSETQ. V trimming: 4 bases; J trimming: 0 bases; junction bases outside the gene matches: 4. CDR3 protein: CASSDGTSGSTDTQYF. CDR3 DNA: TGCGCCAGCAGCGACGGGACTAGCGGAAGCACAGATACGCAGTATTTT.

This clonotype showed up just a few times. The J gene is TRBJ1-2, the V gene TRBV4-2; 8 bases line up with TRBD1. V shed 2 bases, J shed 3 bases, and the junction held 5 bases outside the gene matches. The CDR3 sequence is 15 residues long. From germline, CDR1 is LGHNA and CDR2 YNFKEQ. CDR3: CASSQLDRDYYGYTF. The DNA for the CDR3 is TGTGCCAGCAGCCAATTGGACAGGGATTACTATGGCTACACCTTC.

The chain carries TRBV6-5 and TRBJ1-1; D perhaps matches TRBD1 (5 bases). CDR1 and CDR2 (germline): MNHEY, SVGAGI. V was shortened by 2 bases and J by 10 bases, with 8 bases between the two germline ends. This CDR3 spans 11 amino acids. CDR3 in amino acids: CASSYQGRAFF. In DNA form, the CDR3 reads TGTGCCAGCAGTTACCAGGGAAGAGCTTTCTTT.

This chain uses TRBV20-1 with TRBJ2-6; no firm D call. Trimming left V 5 bases short and J 3 bases short, with 2 bases between. The germline CDR1 and CDR2 sequences are DFQATT and SNEGSKA (reference sequence). The CDR3 is 11 residues long. The DNA for the CDR3 is TGCAGTGCTGGTGGGGCCAACGTCCTGACTTTC. This translates into CSAGGANVLTF.